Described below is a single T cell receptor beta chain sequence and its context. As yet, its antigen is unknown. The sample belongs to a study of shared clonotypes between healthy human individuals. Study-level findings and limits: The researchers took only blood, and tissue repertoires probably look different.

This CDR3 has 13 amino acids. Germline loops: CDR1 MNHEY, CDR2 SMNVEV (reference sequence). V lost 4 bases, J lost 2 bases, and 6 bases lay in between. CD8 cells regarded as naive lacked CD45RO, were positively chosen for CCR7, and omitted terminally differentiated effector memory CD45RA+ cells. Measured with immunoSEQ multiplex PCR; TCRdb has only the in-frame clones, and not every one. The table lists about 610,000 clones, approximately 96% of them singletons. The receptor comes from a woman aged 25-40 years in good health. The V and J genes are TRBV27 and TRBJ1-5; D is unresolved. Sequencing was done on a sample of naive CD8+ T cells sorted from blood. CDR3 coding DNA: TGTGCCAGCAGTTACGGTGGCAATCAGCCCCAGCATTTT. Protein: CASSYGGNQPQHF.